Below are 20 T cell receptor beta chains sequenced from a single sample in a study of blood T cell repertoires in COVID-19. The data were produced by immunoSEQ multiplex PCR, yet TCRdb's version contains in-frame clones alone and is incomplete. Of around 370,000 clones in the sample, 85% to 90% were seen once. The specimen was peripheral blood. The receptors derive from a woman aged 50 to 60 with COVID-19, enrolled during active disease.

The chain is built from TRBV24-1 and TRBJ2-3; 8 positions match TRBD2. Trimming cost V 3 bases and J 6 bases; bases outside gene matches: 7. The length of the CDR3 is 15 residues. CDR1 KGHDR and CDR2 SFDVKD come from the germline V gene. CDR3 loop: CATSDPGLVPDTQYF. The CDR3 DNA reads TGTGCCACCAGTGATCCGGGACTAGTTCCCGATACGCAGTATTTT.

The table lists this clone with a count of one. The rearrangement uses TRBV5-8 and TRBJ2-6; TRBD1 aligns across 9 bases. The ends lost 0 bases at V and 3 bases at J; junction bases unmatched: 1. The CDR3 is 16 amino acids. CDR1 and CDR2 from the germline V gene are SGHTS and YDEGEE. This chain's CDR3 is CASSLDRGRGANVLTF. CDR3 coding DNA: TGTGCCAGCAGCTTGGACAGGGGGCGTGGGGCCAACGTCCTGACTTTC.

V and J are TRBV5-4 and TRBJ2-7; possible D gene TRBD1, 6 bases. The CDR3 is 15 amino acids. The germline V gene encodes CDR1 SGHNT and CDR2 YYREEE (reference sequence). V dropped 0 bases and J dropped 3 bases, with 13 bases sitting between them. CDR3 region: CASSLAWGPDYEQYF. In DNA form, the CDR3 reads TGTGCCAGCAGCTTGGCCTGGGGGCCGGACTACGAGCAGTACTTC.

The J gene is TRBJ1-4, the V gene TRBV21-1. TRBV21-1 is reported as a pseudogene. This CDR3 has 15 residues. Written as DNA, the CDR3 is TGTGCCAGCAGCCACTGCCGAGCCTTTAATGAAAAACTGTTTTTT. Encoded protein: CASSHCRAFNEKLFF.

The chain has TRBV18 and TRBJ1-6; D gene uncertain. CDR3 length: 15 amino acids. CDR1 KGHSH and CDR2 LQKENI come from the germline V gene. The V end lost 3 bases, the J end lost 10 bases, and 16 bases lay between the germline ends. CDR3 protein: CASSPDGVGGSPLHF. In nucleotides, the CDR3 is TGTGCCAGCTCACCCGACGGGGTAGGAGGCTCACCCCTCCACTTT.

The chain couples TRBV11-2 to TRBJ2-5, with D tentatively TRBD1 (7 bases). CDR1 is SGHAT and CDR2 is FQNNGV in the germline V gene. This CDR3 has 17 amino acids. V was cut by 1 base and J by 5 bases, with 20 bases left in between. The CDR3 DNA reads TGTGCCAGCAGCTTAGGTGTTCAGGGGGAGGACCGGGAGACCCAGTACTTC. This gives the protein CASSLGVQGEDRETQYF.

The chain is built from TRBV4-2 and TRBJ1-2; 8 nucleotides align to TRBD1. Looked up from germline, CDR1 is LGHNA and CDR2 is YNFKEQ. CDR3 length: 18 amino acids. V shed 1 base, J shed 3 bases, and the junction held 13 bases outside the gene matches. The CDR3 DNA is TGTGCCAGCAGCCAAGTGGGGGAGCAGGGGGCGCGCGACTATGGCTACACCTTC. Protein sequence: CASSQVGEQGARDYGYTF.

The rearrangement joins TRBV12-5 to TRBJ2-7; TRBD1 matches 9 bases. After removal of 4 bases from V and 7 bases from J, the junction contained 11 bases not matched to a gene. Germline CDR1 is LGHNT and CDR2 is FRNRAP. The CDR3 totals 15 residues. CDR3 loop: CASGSPRDRVEEQYF. The CDR3 DNA is TGTGCTAGTGGTTCCCCGCGGGACAGGGTGGAGGAGCAGTACTTC.

The V gene is TRBV6-5, the J gene TRBJ1-1; 10 bases map to TRBD1. V dropped 6 bases and J dropped 5; count of bases not matched to a gene: 9. Looked up from germline, CDR1 is MNHEY and CDR2 is SVGAGI. The CDR3 is 15 residues long. CDR3 residues: CASRADRGRGTEAFF. The CDR3 DNA is TGTGCCAGCAGGGCCGACAGGGGGCGAGGGACTGAAGCTTTCTTT.

The V gene is TRBV7-8, the J gene TRBJ1-2; no reliable D call. Looked up from germline, CDR1 is SGHVS and CDR2 is FQNEAQ. V was clipped by 5 bases and J by 5 bases, with 12 bases between them. This CDR3 is 13 amino acids long. The DNA for the CDR3 is TGTGCCAGCAGCCAGAGGCAAGTTTATGGCTACACCTTC. It is translated as CASSQRQVYGYTF.

Comments on this clone: Additional DNA sequences in this sample encode the identical CDR3. The chain links TRBV6-5 to TRBJ1-1; D perhaps matches TRBD1 (5 bases). The CDR3 spans 13 residues. The germline V gene encodes CDR1 MNHEY and CDR2 SVGAGI. V lost 6 bases, J lost 3 bases, and 11 bases lay in between. CDR3 sequence reads: CASSRDRDTEAFF. The CDR3 DNA follows: TGTGCCAGCAGCCGCGACAGAGACACTGAAGCTTTCTTT.

The J gene is TRBJ1-4, the V gene TRBV27, with D uncertain. The germline V gene encodes CDR1 MNHEY and CDR2 SMNVEV (reference sequence). Trimming removed 3 bases at V and 0 bases at J, with 5 bases between. The CDR3 length is 14 residues. The CDR3, as DNA: TGTGCCAGCAGTTTCACAGCAACTAATGAAAAACTGTTTTTT. Protein sequence: CASSFTATNEKLFF.

The genes are TRBV9 and TRBJ2-1; 11 nucleotides agree with TRBD2. Germline CDR1 and CDR2: SGDLS and YYNGEE. After removal of 3 bases from V and 3 bases from J, the junction contained 5 bases not matched to a gene. CDR3 length equals 16 residues. The CDR3 loop is CASSGGLAVIYNEQFF. The CDR3 coding sequence is TGTGCCAGCAGCGGGGGACTAGCGGTGATCTACAATGAGCAGTTCTTC.

In nucleotides, the CDR3 is TGCGCCAGCAGTCTCTCCGGGACTAGCGAGACCGGGGAGCTGTTTTTT. This sequence encodes CASSLSGTSETGELFF. The rearrangement uses TRBV4-1 and TRBJ2-2, with TRBD2 identical over 10 bases. V shed 6 bases and J 5 bases; nucleotides not matched to a gene: 9. This CDR3 has 16 amino acids. Germline CDR1 is MGHRA and CDR2 is YSYEKL.

The gene calls are TRBV18 and TRBJ2-7; 11 bases are a match to TRBD1. Trimming removed 5 bases from V and 1 base from J; junction bases left unmatched: 4. This CDR3 comprises 15 residues. In germline, CDR1 is KGHSH, CDR2 LQKENI. In nucleotides, the CDR3 is TGTGCCAGCTCATCAGGACAGGGGGCGTCCTACGAGCAGTACTTC. Translated: CASSSGQGASYEQYF.

This chain links TRBV29-1 with TRBJ1-1, with 8 bases identical to TRBD1. The CDR3 extends over 15 amino acids. Looked up from germline, CDR1 is SQVTM and CDR2 is ANQGSEA. Trimming took 3 bases from V and 0 from J; bases not matched to a gene: 6. The CDR3 DNA reads as TGCAGCGTTGATAGTCCAGGGGGCGTGAACACTGAAGCTTTCTTT. This gives the protein CSVDSPGGVNTEAFF. Supplemented by reference TRBV29-1 and TRBJ1-1, the full variable domain reads SAVISQKPSRDICQRGTSLTIQCQVDSQVTMMFWYRQQPGQSLTLIATANQGSEATYESGFVIDKFPISRPNLTFSTLTVSNMSPEDSSIYLCSVDSPGGVNTEAFFGQGTRLTVV.

This chain links TRBV2 with TRBJ2-5; 8 bases align to TRBD2. After removal of 5 bases from V and 3 bases from J, the junction contained 8 bases not matched to a gene. The CDR3 is 15 amino acids. Germline values: CDR1 SNHLY, CDR2 FYNNEI. CDR3 sequence reads: CASSSSGRVEETQYF. The CDR3 DNA sequence: TGTGCCAGCAGTTCTAGCGGGCGCGTAGAAGAGACCCAGTACTTC.

The chain links TRBV5-4 to TRBJ1-2; maybe TRBD1 (5 bases). This CDR3 has 13 amino acids. V was cut by 0 bases and J by 3 bases, with 6 bases left in between. Germline V gives CDR1 SGHNT, CDR2 YYREEE (reference sequence). The CDR3 sequence is CASSLATDYGYTF. CDR3 coding DNA: TGTGCCAGCAGCTTGGCGACAGACTATGGCTACACCTTC.

The gene calls are TRBV2 and TRBJ1-2; D is undetermined. Germline assignment: CDR1 SNHLY and CDR2 FYNNEI. CDR3 length equals 13 residues. V was shortened by 6 bases and J by 0 bases, with 8 bases between the two germline ends. The CDR3 protein is CASSPTPNYGYTF. As DNA, the CDR3 is TGTGCCAGCAGCCCCACTCCTAACTATGGCTACACCTTC.

The chain recombines TRBV6-5 with TRBJ2-7; TRBD2 aligns across 15 bases. With 5 bases clipped from V and 6 bases from J, the junction kept 2 bases outside the gene matches. The CDR3 sequence is 14 residues long. CDR1 is MNHEY and CDR2 is SVGAGI in the germline V gene. CDR3 residues: CASSQGLAGGEQYF. The DNA for the CDR3 is TGTGCCAGCAGTCAGGGACTAGCGGGAGGCGAGCAGTACTTC.